This T cell receptor beta chain was found in a study of blood T cell repertoires in COVID-19. For the study at large: In each case, the material was cDNA or gDNA derived from T cells, B-cell-depleted T cells, or PBMCs.

Patients of the Seattle cohort, enrolled during active infection, were followed longitudinally. In the authors' methods: Nucleated cell counts were estimated from reference gene primer amplification. This table comes from immunoSEQ multiplex PCR, and its TCRdb copy is limited to in-frame clones, with some not included. The D gene and trimming were derived from the DNA, and the V and J assignments and clone size from that table. The sample lists fewer than 95,000 clones; about 74% were seen once. The CDR3 is 13 residues long. CDR1 is MDHEN, CDR2 SYDVKM, per germline. V shed 3 bases and J shed 7 bases, with 9 bases lying between them. This clone was recorded a few times.

The chain combines TRBV28 with TRBJ2-2; D perhaps matches TRBD1 (5 bases). Sequencing used peripheral blood. This sequence originates from a man between 65 and 85 years old with COVID-19, enrolled during active disease. As DNA, the CDR3 is TGTGCCAGCAGTTTCAGGGCCCTCGGGGAGCTGTTTTTT. Protein product: CASSFRALGELFF.